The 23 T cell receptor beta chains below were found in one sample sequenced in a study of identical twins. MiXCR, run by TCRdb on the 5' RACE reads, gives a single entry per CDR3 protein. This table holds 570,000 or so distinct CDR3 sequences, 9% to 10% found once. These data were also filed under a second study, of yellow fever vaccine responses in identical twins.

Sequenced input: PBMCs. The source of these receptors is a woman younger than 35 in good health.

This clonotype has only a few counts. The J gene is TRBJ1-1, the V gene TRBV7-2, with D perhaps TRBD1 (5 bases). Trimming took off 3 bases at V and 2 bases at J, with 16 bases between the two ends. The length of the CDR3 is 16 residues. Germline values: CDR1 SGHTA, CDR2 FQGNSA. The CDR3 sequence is CASSLRFRDSNTEAFF. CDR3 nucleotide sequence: TGTGCCAGCAGCTTGAGATTCAGGGATTCAAACACTGAAGCTTTCTTT.

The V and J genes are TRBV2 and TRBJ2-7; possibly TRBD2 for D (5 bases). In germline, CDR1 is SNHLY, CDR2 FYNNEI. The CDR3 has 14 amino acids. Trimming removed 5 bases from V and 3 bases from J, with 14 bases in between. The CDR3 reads CASSPDMAGYEQYF. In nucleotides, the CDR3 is TGTGCCAGCAGTCCAGACATGGCGGGCTACGAGCAGTACTTC.

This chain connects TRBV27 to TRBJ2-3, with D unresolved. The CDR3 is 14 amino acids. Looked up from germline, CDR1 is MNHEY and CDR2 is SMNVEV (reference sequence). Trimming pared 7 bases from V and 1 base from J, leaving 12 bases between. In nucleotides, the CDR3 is TGTGCCAGCACCAAGGTCTCGGGCACAGATACGCAGTATTTT. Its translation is CASTKVSGTDTQYF.

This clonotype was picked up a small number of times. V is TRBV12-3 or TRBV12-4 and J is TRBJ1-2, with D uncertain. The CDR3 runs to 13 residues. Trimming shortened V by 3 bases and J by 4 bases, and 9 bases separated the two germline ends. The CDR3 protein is CASSFAGGYGYTF. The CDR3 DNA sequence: TGTGCCAGCAGTTTTGCAGGCGGCTATGGCTACACCTTC.

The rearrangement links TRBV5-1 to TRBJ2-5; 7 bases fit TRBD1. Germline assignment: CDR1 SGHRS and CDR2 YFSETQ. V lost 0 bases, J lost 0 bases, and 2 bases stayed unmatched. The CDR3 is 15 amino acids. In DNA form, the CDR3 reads TGCGCCAGCAGCTTGGGTGGACAGGACCAAGAGACCCAGTACTTC. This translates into CASSLGGQDQETQYF.

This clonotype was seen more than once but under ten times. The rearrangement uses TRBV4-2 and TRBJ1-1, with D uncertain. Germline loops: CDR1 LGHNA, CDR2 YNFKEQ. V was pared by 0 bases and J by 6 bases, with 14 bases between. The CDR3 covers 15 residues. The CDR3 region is CASSQDVGVEAEAFF. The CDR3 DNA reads TGTGCCAGCAGCCAAGATGTTGGGGTAGAAGCTGAAGCTTTCTTT.

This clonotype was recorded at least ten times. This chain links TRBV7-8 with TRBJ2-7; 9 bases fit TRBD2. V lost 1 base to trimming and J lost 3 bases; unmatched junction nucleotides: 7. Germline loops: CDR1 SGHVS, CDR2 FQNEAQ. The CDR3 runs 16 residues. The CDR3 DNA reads TGTGCCAGCAGCTTAGGAATAGCGGGGGCGAACTACGAGCAGTACTTC. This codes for CASSLGIAGANYEQYF.

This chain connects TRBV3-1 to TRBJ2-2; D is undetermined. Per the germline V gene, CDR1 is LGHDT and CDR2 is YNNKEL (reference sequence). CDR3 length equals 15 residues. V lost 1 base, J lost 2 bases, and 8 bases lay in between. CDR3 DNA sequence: TGTGCCAGCAGCCAAGTGACGGACAACACCGGGGAGCTGTTTTTT. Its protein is CASSQVTDNTGELFF.

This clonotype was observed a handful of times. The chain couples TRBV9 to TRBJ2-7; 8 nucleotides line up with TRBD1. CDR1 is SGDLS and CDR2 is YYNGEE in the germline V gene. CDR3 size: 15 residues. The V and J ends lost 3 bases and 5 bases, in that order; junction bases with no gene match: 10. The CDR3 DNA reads TGTGCCAGCAGCGCCCTAGGCAGGGGGCTCGACGAGCAGTACTTC. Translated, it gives CASSALGRGLDEQYF.

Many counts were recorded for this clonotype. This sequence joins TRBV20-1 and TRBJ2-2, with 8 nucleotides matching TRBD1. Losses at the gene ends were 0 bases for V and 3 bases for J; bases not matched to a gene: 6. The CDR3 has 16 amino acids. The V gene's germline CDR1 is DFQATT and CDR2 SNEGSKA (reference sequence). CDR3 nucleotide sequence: TGCAGTGCTAGAGATCAGGGGGCGATTGACACCGGGGAGCTGTTTTTT. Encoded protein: CSARDQGAIDTGELFF.

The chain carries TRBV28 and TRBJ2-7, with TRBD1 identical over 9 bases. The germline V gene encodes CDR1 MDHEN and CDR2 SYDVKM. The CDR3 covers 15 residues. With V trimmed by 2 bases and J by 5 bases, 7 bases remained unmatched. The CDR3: CASSLEQGANDEQYF. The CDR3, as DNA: TGTGCCAGCAGTTTAGAACAGGGGGCTAATGACGAGCAGTACTTC. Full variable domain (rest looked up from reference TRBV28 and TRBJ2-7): DVKVTQSSRYLVKRTGEKVFLECVQDMDHENMFWYRQDPGLGLRLIYFSYDVKMKEKGDIPEGYSVSREKKERFSLILESASTNQTSMYLCASSLEQGANDEQYFGPGTRLTVT.

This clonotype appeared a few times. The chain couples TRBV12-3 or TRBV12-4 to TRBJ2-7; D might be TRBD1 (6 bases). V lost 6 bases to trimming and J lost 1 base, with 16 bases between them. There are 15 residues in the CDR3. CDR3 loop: CASRISGTPSYEQYF. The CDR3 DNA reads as TGTGCCAGCAGAATTTCCGGGACACCTTCCTACGAGCAGTACTTC.

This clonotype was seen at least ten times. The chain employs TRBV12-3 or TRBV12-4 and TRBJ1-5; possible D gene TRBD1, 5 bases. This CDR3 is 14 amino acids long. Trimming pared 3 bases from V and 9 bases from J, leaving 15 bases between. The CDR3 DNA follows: TGTGCCAGCAGTTTTGGTAGGGACGGTGGGCCCCAGCATTTT. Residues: CASSFGRDGGPQHF.

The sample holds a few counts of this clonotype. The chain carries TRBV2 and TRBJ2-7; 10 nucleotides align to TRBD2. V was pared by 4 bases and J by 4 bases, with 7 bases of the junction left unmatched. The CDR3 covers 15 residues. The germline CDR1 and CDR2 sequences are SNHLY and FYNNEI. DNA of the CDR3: TGTGCCAGCAGTGGAACTAGCGGGATTACGTACGAGCAGTACTTC. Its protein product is CASSGTSGITYEQYF.

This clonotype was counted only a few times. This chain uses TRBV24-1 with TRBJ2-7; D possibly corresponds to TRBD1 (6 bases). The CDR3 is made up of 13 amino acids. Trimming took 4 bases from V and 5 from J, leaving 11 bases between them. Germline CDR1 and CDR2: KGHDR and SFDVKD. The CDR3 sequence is CATSEPNRDEQYF. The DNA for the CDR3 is TGTGCCACCAGTGAGCCCAACAGGGACGAGCAGTACTTC.

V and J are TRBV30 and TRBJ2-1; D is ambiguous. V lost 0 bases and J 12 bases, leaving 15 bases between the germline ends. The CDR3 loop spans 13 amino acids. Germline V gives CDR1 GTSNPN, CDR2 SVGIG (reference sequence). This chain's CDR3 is CAWSVSPEVGQFF. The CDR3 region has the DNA TGTGCCTGGAGTGTATCCCCGGAAGTCGGGCAGTTCTTC.

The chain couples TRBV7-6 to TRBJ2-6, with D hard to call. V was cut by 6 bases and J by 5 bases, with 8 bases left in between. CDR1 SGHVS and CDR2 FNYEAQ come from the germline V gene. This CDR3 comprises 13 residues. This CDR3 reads CASRARWANVLTF. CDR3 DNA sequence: TGTGCCAGCAGGGCCCGATGGGCCAACGTCCTGACTTTC.

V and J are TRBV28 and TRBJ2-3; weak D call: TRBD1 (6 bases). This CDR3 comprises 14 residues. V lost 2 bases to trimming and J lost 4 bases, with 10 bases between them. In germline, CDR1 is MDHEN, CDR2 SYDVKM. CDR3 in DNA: TGTGCCAGCAGTTTAGTCAGGGGCCCAGATACGCAGTATTTT. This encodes CASSLVRGPDTQYF.

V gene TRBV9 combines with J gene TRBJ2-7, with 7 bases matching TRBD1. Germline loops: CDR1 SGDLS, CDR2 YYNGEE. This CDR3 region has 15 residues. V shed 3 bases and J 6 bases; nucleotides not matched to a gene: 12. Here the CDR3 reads CASSEYQTGIGEQYF. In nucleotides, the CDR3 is TGTGCCAGCAGCGAGTACCAGACAGGGATTGGCGAGCAGTACTTC.

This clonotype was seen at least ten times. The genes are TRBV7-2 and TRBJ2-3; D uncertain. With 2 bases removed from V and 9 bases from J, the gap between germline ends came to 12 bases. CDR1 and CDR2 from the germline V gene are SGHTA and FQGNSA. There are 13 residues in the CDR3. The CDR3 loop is CASSLRPKITQYF. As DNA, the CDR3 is TGTGCCAGCAGCTTACGACCCAAGATAACGCAGTATTTT.

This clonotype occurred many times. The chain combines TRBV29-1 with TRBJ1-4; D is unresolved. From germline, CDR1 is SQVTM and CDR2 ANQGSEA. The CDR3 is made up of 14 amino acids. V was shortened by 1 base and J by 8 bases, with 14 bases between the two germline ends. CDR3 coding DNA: TGCAGCGTTGAAGTTCGAGACGGTGGGGAAAAACTGTTTTTT. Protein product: CSVEVRDGGEKLFF.

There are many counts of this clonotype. CDR3 in amino acids: CASSLGLAGRETQYF. For the CDR3, the DNA is TGTGCCAGCAGCTTGGGACTAGCGGGGAGAGAGACCCAGTACTTC. This chain connects TRBV11-1 to TRBJ2-5, with 13 bases aligning to TRBD2. In germline, CDR1 is SGHAT, CDR2 FQDESV (reference sequence). After removal of 3 bases from V and 4 bases from J, the junction contained 2 bases not matched to a gene. The CDR3 length is 15 residues.

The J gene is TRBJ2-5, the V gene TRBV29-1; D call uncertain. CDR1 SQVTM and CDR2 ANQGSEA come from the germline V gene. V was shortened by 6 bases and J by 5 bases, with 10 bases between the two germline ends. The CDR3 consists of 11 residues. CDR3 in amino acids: CSVYGWETQYF. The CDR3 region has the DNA TGCAGCGTATACGGATGGGAGACCCAGTACTTC.